One sample yielded the 28 T cell receptor beta chains listed below, sequenced in a study of blood T cell repertoires in COVID-19 (dated by TCRdb to the early 2020s). The method was the immunoSEQ multiplex PCR assay. TCRdb holds this immuneACCESS table with in-frame rearrangements only. Some clones are missing; in checked studies, unresolved V genes explain under half, and the rest has no known cause. This sample holds 180,000 or so clones; more than 75% were observed only once. The ten largest clones add up to roughly 18% of the sample. The sequenced sample was peripheral blood. The origin of the receptors is a person between 65 and 79 years old with COVID-19, enrolled during active disease.

This clone showed up just a few times. V usage is TRBV28 and J usage is TRBJ1-1, with TRBD1 matching 9 bases. This CDR3 comprises 16 residues. J gave up 7 bases and V 6 bases, and 15 bases lay outside the gene matches. Germline CDR1 is MDHEN and CDR2 is SYDVKM. CDR3 amino acids: CASRFSPGQGVLEAFF. The DNA for the CDR3 is TGTGCCAGCAGATTCTCCCCGGGACAGGGAGTACTTGAAGCTTTCTTT.

V usage is TRBV5-1 and J usage is TRBJ1-6; 7 nucleotides align to TRBD1. The CDR3 sequence is 16 residues long. Germline assignment: CDR1 SGHRS and CDR2 YFSETQ. J gave up 9 bases and V 4 bases, and 13 bases lay outside the gene matches. CDR3 region: CASSLRQGQRISPLHF. The CDR3 DNA reads as TGCGCCAGCAGCCTCCGACAGGGCCAAAGGATTTCACCCCTCCACTTT.

The CDR3 DNA reads TGTGCCAGCAGTTTGGCCAGCAGGGGCTACACCTTC. Encoded protein: CASSLASRGYTF. The gene calls are TRBV28 and TRBJ1-2; unclear D gene. This CDR3 is built from 12 residues. Germline V lookup: CDR1 MDHEN, CDR2 SYDVKM. Between the trimmed V and J ends, which lost 3 bases and 8 bases, there was a span of 10 bases.

The chain recombines TRBV5-1 with TRBJ2-3; D possibly corresponds to TRBD1 (5 bases). Trimming took off 7 bases at V and 2 bases at J, with 14 bases between the two ends. From germline, CDR1 is SGHRS and CDR2 YFSETQ. The CDR3 is 14 amino acids. This CDR3 reads CASRVVGVTDTQYF. The CDR3 DNA reads as TGCGCCAGCCGGGTGGTAGGGGTCACAGATACGCAGTATTTT.

The chain recombines TRBV7-2 with TRBJ2-1, with 11 bases that match TRBD2. The V and J ends lost 2 bases and 8 bases, in that order; junction bases with no gene match: 8. The CDR3 sequence is 16 residues long. CDR1 and CDR2 from the germline V gene are SGHTA and FQGNSA. For the CDR3, the DNA is TGTGCCAGCAGCTTAAGATTAGCGGGGGGGCCTGATGAGCAGTTCTTC. Residues: CASSLRLAGGPDEQFF.

The J gene is TRBJ2-2, the V gene TRBV29-1, with no clear D. V was trimmed by 4 bases and J by 4 bases, leaving 10 bases between them. Germline CDR1 is SQVTM and CDR2 is ANQGSEA. The length of the CDR3 is 13 residues. The CDR3 protein is CSVGGSSTGELFF. The CDR3 bases are TGCAGCGTTGGAGGCTCGAGCACCGGGGAGCTGTTTTTT.

This chain joins TRBV7-3 and TRBJ2-3; tentative D call: TRBD1 (6 bases). The V end lost 1 base, the J end lost 0 bases, and 14 bases lay between the germline ends. The germline gives CDR1 SGHTA, CDR2 FQGTGA. The CDR3 spans 17 residues. The CDR3 DNA sequence: TGTGCCAGCAGCTTAAATCCCACAGGGCCTAGCACAGATACGCAGTATTTT. This codes for CASSLNPTGPSTDTQYF.

This chain connects TRBV29-1 to TRBJ1-1, with 8 nucleotides matching TRBD1. The CDR3 extends over 14 amino acids. Per the germline V gene, CDR1 is SQVTM and CDR2 is ANQGSEA. Trimming took 7 bases from V and 5 from J; bases not matched to a gene: 12. The CDR3 here is CSANAQGVGTEAFF. CDR3 DNA: TGCAGCGCCAACGCACAGGGGGTAGGGACTGAAGCTTTCTTT.

This clone was detected a few times. V gene TRBV10-3 combines with J gene TRBJ2-2; D is ambiguous. Germline V lookup: CDR1 ENHRY, CDR2 SYGVKD. V gave up 2 bases and J gave up 3 bases, with 7 bases separating them. This CDR3 has 14 amino acids. The CDR3 bases are TGTGCCATCAGTGAGGGTCAGGACACCGGGGAGCTGTTTTTT. It codes for CAISEGQDTGELFF.

The chain uses TRBV24-1 and TRBJ2-1; 9 bases agree with TRBD2. Unmatched junction bases numbered 9, after V lost 1 base and J lost 9 bases. Looked up from germline, CDR1 is KGHDR and CDR2 is SFDVKD. The CDR3 length is 16 residues. The CDR3 nucleotides are TGTGCCACCAGTGATTTTGGGCGGGGGGGCCCTAGTGAGCAGTTCTTC. Its translation: CATSDFGRGGPSEQFF.

A single count supports this clone. The chain has TRBV6-5 and TRBJ2-1; possibly TRBD1 for D (6 bases). Germline V CDR1 and CDR2: MNHEY, SVGAGI. This CDR3 has 15 residues. The CDR3 bases are TGTTCCACCAGATCGCTCCCAGGGGCCTACAATGAGCAGTTCTTC. Protein product: CSTRSLPGAYNEQFF.

The rearrangement joins TRBV19 to TRBJ1-1, with 10 bases identical to TRBD1. The germline V gene encodes CDR1 LNHDA and CDR2 SQIVND (reference sequence). The ends lost 5 bases at V and 4 bases at J; junction bases unmatched: 7. The CDR3 extends over 15 amino acids. CDR3 DNA: TGTGCCAGTAGTGGATCCGGGACAGGGGCCACTGAAGCTTTCTTT. It encodes CASSGSGTGATEAFF. The full variable domain, its missing parts supplied by reference TRBV19 and TRBJ1-1, is DGGITQSPKYLFRKEGQNVTLSCEQNLNHDAMYWYRQDPGQGLRLIYYSQIVNDFQKGDIAEGYSVSREKKESFPLTVTSAQKNPTAFYLCASSGSGTGATEAFFGQGTRLTVV.

V and J are TRBV28 and TRBJ2-1; D is possibly TRBD1 (7 bases). The CDR3 runs to 15 residues. V was shortened by 7 bases and J by 5 bases, with 18 bases between the two germline ends. CDR1 is MDHEN and CDR2 is SYDVKM in the germline V gene. The CDR3 DNA reads TGTGCCAGCATCCAGGGGGGTAAGGTCGACAATGAGCAGTTCTTC. It codes for CASIQGGKVDNEQFF.

CDR3 in DNA: TGTGCCAGCAGCTTAGCGCCGGGACAGGGAAAGGAGAATGAGCAGTTCTTC. It is translated as CASSLAPGQGKENEQFF. This rearrangement joins TRBV7-2 to TRBJ2-1; 9 bases fit TRBD1. This CDR3 has 17 residues. Germline lookup yields CDR1 SGHTA and CDR2 FQGNSA. V lost 0 bases to trimming and J lost 7 bases; unmatched junction nucleotides: 10.

The chain uses TRBV7-8 and TRBJ2-2; weak D call: TRBD2 (6 bases). The CDR3 is 15 amino acids. The germline gives CDR1 SGHVS, CDR2 FQNEAQ. V lost 6 bases to trimming and J lost 5 bases, with 16 bases between them. CDR3 in amino acids: CASSRGLARTGELFF. In DNA form, the CDR3 reads TGTGCCAGCAGTCGAGGGCTAGCGAGGACCGGGGAGCTGTTTTTT.

Notes on this clone: One junction end disagrees with the germline gene, perhaps due to a read error. The V and J genes are TRBV6-2 or TRBV6-3 and TRBJ2-1; 7 bases are a match to TRBD2. Germline V CDR1 and CDR2: MNHEY, SVGEGT. CDR3 length equals 17 residues. The CDR3 sequence is CASTYSRLAPSYNEQFF. Here the CDR3 DNA reads TGTGCCAGCACTTACTCCCGACTAGCCCCCTCCTACAATGAGCAGTTCTTC.

The chain combines TRBV28 with TRBJ1-2, with D tentatively TRBD1 (6 bases). Germline lookup yields CDR1 MDHEN and CDR2 SYDVKM. Between the trimmed V and J ends, which lost 3 bases and 8 bases, there was a span of 13 bases. The CDR3 spans 13 residues. CDR3 in amino acids: CASSFAGVGGYTF. In DNA, the CDR3 is TGTGCCAGCAGTTTCGCAGGGGTTGGCGGCTACACCTTC.

The rearrangement links TRBV6-2 or TRBV6-3 to TRBJ1-1, with 7 positions matching TRBD1. The CDR3 loop spans 14 amino acids. V shed 2 bases and J 4 bases; nucleotides not matched to a gene: 4. The germline gives CDR1 MNHEY, CDR2 SVGEGT. DNA for the CDR3: TGTGCCAGCAGTTACCAGACAGGGCCCACTGAAGCTTTCTTT. Its translation is CASSYQTGPTEAFF.

The genes are TRBV27 and TRBJ2-1; 10 positions match TRBD1. Germline V gene sequence: CDR1 MNHEY, CDR2 SMNVEV (reference sequence). The CDR3 consists of 19 residues. The V and J ends lost 3 bases and 1 base, in that order; junction bases with no gene match: 12. The CDR3 reads CASSFRPGQGFTSYNEQFF. The CDR3 region has the DNA TGTGCCAGCAGTTTTCGGCCGGGACAGGGGTTCACATCCTACAATGAGCAGTTCTTC.

The rearrangement joins TRBV10-3 to TRBJ2-3; D is undetermined. The germline CDR1 and CDR2 sequences are ENHRY and SYGVKD. V lost 7 bases to trimming and J lost 0 bases, with 11 bases between them. The CDR3 loop spans 14 amino acids. The CDR3 coding sequence is TGTGCCATCACTCCTAGAGCTAGCACAGATACGCAGTATTTT. This gives the protein CAITPRASTDTQYF.

The chain employs TRBV7-2 and TRBJ2-1, with 10 bases aligning to TRBD2. Germline CDR1 reads SGHTA; CDR2 reads FQGNSA. This CDR3 comprises 15 residues. Trimming at V came to 2 bases and at J to 8 bases, leaving 6 bases not matched to a gene. The CDR3 region has the DNA TGTGCCAGCAGCTTAAAAGCGGGAGGGCCCCATGAGCAGTTCTTC. Translation gives CASSLKAGGPHEQFF.

This clone has only a few counts. The chain combines TRBV9 with TRBJ1-1; 9 bases match TRBD1. Germline V gene lookup returns CDR1 SGDLS and CDR2 YYNGEE. CDR3 length equals 14 residues. Unmatched junction bases numbered 6, after V lost 5 bases and J lost 4 bases. This CDR3 is CASSPRDRATEAFF. The CDR3 bases are TGTGCCAGCAGTCCGAGGGACAGGGCCACTGAAGCTTTCTTT. Drawing the rest from reference TRBV9 and TRBJ1-1, the complete variable domain is DSGVTQTPKHLITATGQRVTLRCSPRSGDLSVYWYQQSLDQGLQFLIQYYNGEERAKGNILERFSAQQFPDLHSELNLSSLELGDSALYFCASSPRDRATEAFFGQGTRLTVV.

J is TRBJ2-7 and V is TRBV5-6; TRBD1 aligns across 7 bases. V was pared by 4 bases and J by 0 bases, with 13 bases of the junction left unmatched. This CDR3 is 17 amino acids long. Germline CDR1 reads SGHDT; CDR2 reads YYEEEE. Here the CDR3 reads CASSPKGQLRFSYEQYF. DNA for the CDR3: TGTGCCAGCAGCCCTAAGGGACAGCTGCGGTTCTCCTACGAGCAGTACTTC.

The rearrangement uses TRBV2 and TRBJ1-3, with D unresolved. Germline CDR1 and CDR2: SNHLY and FYNNEI. This CDR3 region has 13 residues. V was cut by 8 bases and J by 0 bases, with 8 bases left in between. The CDR3 loop reads CASAGYSGNTIYF. CDR3 DNA sequence: TGTGCCAGCGCGGGGTACTCTGGAAACACCATATATTTT. The whole variable domain, remainder taken from reference TRBV2 and TRBJ1-3, is EPEVTQTPSHQVTQMGQEVILRCVPISNHLYFYWYRQILGQKVEFLVSFYNNEISEKSEIFDDQFSVERPDGSNFTLKIRSTKLEDSAMYFCASAGYSGNTIYFGEGSWLTVV.

This sequence joins TRBV28 and TRBJ1-4; D gene unclear. The germline gives CDR1 MDHEN, CDR2 SYDVKM. The CDR3 has 13 amino acids. Trimming cost V 10 bases and J 3 bases, with 12 bases left between them. DNA for the CDR3: TGTGCCACTATCGGTGAGGCTAATGAAAAACTGTTTTTT. It specifies CATIGEANEKLFF.

This chain links TRBV5-1 with TRBJ1-1; D is ambiguous. This CDR3 has 15 residues. Trimming removed 1 base at V and 1 base at J, with 11 bases between. Germline loops: CDR1 SGHRS, CDR2 YFSETQ. Here the CDR3 DNA reads TGCGCCAGCAGCTTGACGTCTGCGGGGAACACTGAAGCTTTCTTT. Translation gives CASSLTSAGNTEAFF.

The chain carries TRBV21-1 and TRBJ2-7; the D call of TRBD2 is as the table states it, not checked on the DNA. TRBV21-1 is deemed a pseudogene. The CDR3 runs to 12 residues. Written as DNA, the CDR3 is TGTGCCAGCAGCAAAGTAGCCTACGAGCAGTACTTC. Protein product: CASSKVAYEQYF.

This chain uses TRBV14 with TRBJ1-2, with D unclear. Deletions cut 3 bases from V and 8 bases from J, with 13 bases between. Germline values: CDR1 SGHDN, CDR2 FVKESK. The CDR3 runs 13 residues. The CDR3 nucleotides are TGTGCCAGCAGCCACGACCTCCAGAGGGGCTACACCTTC. Translating gives CASSHDLQRGYTF.